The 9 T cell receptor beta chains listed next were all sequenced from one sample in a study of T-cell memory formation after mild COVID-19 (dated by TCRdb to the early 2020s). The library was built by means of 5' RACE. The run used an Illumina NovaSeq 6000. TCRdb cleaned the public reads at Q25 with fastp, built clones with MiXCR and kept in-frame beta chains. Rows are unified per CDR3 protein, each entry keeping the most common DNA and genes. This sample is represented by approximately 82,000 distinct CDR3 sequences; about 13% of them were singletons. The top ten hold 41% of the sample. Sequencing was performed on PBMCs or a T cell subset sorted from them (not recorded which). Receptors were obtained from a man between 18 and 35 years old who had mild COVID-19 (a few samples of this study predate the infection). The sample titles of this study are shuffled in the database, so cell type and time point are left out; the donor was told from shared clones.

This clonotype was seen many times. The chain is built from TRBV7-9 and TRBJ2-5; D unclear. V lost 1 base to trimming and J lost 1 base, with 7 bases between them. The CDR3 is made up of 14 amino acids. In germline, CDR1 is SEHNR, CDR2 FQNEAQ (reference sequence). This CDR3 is CASSLVGFQETQYF. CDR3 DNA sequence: TGTGCCAGCAGCTTAGTAGGCTTCCAAGAGACCCAGTACTTC.

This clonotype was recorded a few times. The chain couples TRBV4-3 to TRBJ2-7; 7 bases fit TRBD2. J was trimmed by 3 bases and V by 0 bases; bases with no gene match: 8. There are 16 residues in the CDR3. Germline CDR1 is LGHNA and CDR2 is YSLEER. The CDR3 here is CASSQDRGRDGYEQYF. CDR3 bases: TGCGCCAGCAGCCAAGATAGAGGGAGGGACGGCTACGAGCAGTACTTC.

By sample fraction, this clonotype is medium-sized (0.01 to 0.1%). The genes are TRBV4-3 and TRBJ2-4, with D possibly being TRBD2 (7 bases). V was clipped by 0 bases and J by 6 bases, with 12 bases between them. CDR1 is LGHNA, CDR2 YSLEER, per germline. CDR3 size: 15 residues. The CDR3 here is CASSQDFGGPNIQYF. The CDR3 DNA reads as TGCGCCAGCAGCCAAGATTTCGGGGGGCCAAACATTCAGTACTTC.

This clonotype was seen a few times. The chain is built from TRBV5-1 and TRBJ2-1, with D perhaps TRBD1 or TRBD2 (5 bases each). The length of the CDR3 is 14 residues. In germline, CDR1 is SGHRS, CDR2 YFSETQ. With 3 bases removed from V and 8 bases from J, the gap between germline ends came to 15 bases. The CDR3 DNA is TGCGCCAGCAGCTCGGGACCCCTTCCATATGAGCAGTTCTTC. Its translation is CASSSGPLPYEQFF. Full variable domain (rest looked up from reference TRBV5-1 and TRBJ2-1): KAGVTQTPRYLIKTRGQQVTLSCSPISGHRSVSWYQQTPGQGLQFLFEYFSETQRNKGNFPGRFSGRQFSNSRSEMNVSTLELGDSALYLCASSSGPLPYEQFFGPGTRLTVL.

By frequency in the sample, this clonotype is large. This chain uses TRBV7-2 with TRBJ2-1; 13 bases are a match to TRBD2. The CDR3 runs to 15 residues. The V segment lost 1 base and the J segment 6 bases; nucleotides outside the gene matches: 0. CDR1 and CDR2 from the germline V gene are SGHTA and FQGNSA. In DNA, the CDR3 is TGTGCCAGCAGCTTAGGACTAGCGGGGGGCAATGAGCAGTTCTTC. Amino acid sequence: CASSLGLAGGNEQFF.

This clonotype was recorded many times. The DNA for the CDR3 is TGTGCCAGCAGCTTCTATGCGGGTCAGCCCCAGCATTTT. Translating it yields CASSFYAGQPQHF. The chain is built from TRBV7-3 and TRBJ1-5; D is undetermined. Germline V gives CDR1 SGHTA, CDR2 FQGTGA. The CDR3 length is 13 residues. V lost 3 bases and J 6 bases, leaving 9 bases between the germline ends.

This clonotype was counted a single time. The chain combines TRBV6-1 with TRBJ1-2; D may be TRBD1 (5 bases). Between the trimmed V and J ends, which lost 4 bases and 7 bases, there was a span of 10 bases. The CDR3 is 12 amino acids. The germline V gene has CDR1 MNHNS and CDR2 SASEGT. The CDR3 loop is CASSGGSGGYTF. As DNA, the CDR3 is TGTGCCAGCAGTGGGGGGTCAGGTGGCTACACCTTC.

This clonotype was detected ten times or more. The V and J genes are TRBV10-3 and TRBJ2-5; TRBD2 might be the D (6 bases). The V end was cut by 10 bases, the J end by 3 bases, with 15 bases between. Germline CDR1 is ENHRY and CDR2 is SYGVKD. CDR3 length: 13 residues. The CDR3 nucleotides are TGTGCCACCACCAGTAGCGGTGAAGAGACCCAGTACTTC. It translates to CATTSSGEETQYF.

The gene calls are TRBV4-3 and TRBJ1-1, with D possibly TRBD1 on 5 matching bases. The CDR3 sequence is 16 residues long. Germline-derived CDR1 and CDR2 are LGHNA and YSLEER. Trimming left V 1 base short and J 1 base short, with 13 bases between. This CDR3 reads CASSQGPWGTNTEAFF. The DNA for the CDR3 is TGCGCCAGCAGCCAAGGTCCGTGGGGGACGAACACTGAAGCTTTCTTT.